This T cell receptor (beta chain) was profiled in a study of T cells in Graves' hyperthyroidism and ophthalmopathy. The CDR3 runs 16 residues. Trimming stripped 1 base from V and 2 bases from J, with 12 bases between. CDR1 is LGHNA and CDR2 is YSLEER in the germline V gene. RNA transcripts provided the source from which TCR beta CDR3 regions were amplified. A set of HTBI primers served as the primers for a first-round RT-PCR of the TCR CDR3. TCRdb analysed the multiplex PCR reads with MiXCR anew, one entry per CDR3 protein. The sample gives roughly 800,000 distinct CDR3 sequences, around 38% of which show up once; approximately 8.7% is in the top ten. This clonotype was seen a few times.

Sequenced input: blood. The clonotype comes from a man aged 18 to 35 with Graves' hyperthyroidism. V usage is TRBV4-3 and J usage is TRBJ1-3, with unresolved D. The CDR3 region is CASSQGGVSPGNTIYF. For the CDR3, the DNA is TGCGCCAGCAGCCAAGGAGGCGTCAGTCCTGGAAACACCATATATTTT.